This is a list of T cell receptor beta chains from one sample in a study of shared clonotypes between healthy human individuals. The table came from immunoSEQ multiplex PCR; TCRdb's copy has only in-frame clones and leaves some out. The sample has about 120,000 clones, under 70% seen once; the top ten hold roughly a quarter. The material sequenced was memory CD8+ T cells sorted from blood. These receptors were taken from a woman aged 25 to 39 in good health. Each CDR3 is given with its conserved first and last residue. D genes are given only for firm matches. Where a row states a size, it is once, few, many or the class of an expanded clone; other rows omit it.

>TRBD2|TRBV27|15|.|TRBJ2-5
CASRPSGRVGETQYF
TGTGCCAGCAGACCTAGCGGGAGGGTAGGGGAGACCCAGTACTTC
>TRBD2|TRBV27|14|.|TRBJ2-7
CASSSEREGYEQYF
TGTGCCAGCAGTTCAGAGCGGGAGGGGTACGAGCAGTACTTC
>.|TRBV25-1|14|.|TRBJ1-1
CASSELRENTEAFF
TGTGCCAGCAGTGAGCTCCGGGAAAACACTGAAGCTTTCTTT
>.|TRBV6-4|15|few|TRBJ2-5
CASSDTAEPQETQYF
TGTGCCAGCAGTGACACGGCAGAACCCCAAGAGACCCAGTACTTC
>TRBD2|TRBV18|14|once|TRBJ2-7
CASSQAGDITEQYF
TGTGCCAGCTCCCAAGCGGGGGACATAACCGAGCAGTACTTC
>.|TRBV15|15|.|TRBJ2-7
CATSRDRGASYEQYF
TGTGCCACCAGCAGAGATCGGGGGGCGTCCTACGAGCAGTACTTC
>TRBD1|TRBV13|17|once|TRBJ1-1
CASSRRSGQGLNTEAFF
TGTGCCAGCAGCCGCAGAAGCGGACAGGGGTTGAACACTGAAGCTTTCTTT
>.|TRBV27|10|once|TRBJ2-7
CASTLGEQYF
TGTGCCAGCACCTTGGGCGAGCAGTACTTC
>.|TRBV9|13|.|TRBJ1-1
CASSVELGQEAFF
TGTGCCAGCAGCGTAGAGCTGGGGCAGGAAGCTTTCTTT
>.|TRBV11-2|14|.|TRBJ2-7
CASSSTWYESEQYF
TGTGCCAGCAGCTCAACCTGGTACGAGAGCGAGCAGTACTTC
>.|TRBV5-4|13|few|TRBJ2-3
CASSLIGTDTQYF
TGTGCCAGCAGCCTAATAGGGACAGATACGCAGTATTTT
>.|TRBV7-6|16|once|TRBJ2-7
CASSLRPAGKKNEQYF
TGTGCCAGCAGCTTACGGCCGGCAGGGAAAAAGAACGAGCAGTACTTC
>.|TRBV6-1|13|.|TRBJ2-2
CASSVSYTGELFF
TGTGCCAGCAGTGTTAGTTACACCGGGGAGCTGTTTTTT
>TRBD2|TRBV7-8|17|once|TRBJ2-1
CASSLRWSSSGANEQFF
TGTGCCAGCAGCTTACGGTGGTCGTCTAGCGGGGCAAATGAGCAGTTCTTC
>TRBD2|TRBV4-1|18|.|TRBJ2-2
CASSQDVASGYPTGELFF
TGCGCCAGCAGCCAAGATGTGGCTAGCGGTTACCCCACCGGGGAGCTGTTTTTT
>.|TRBV5-4|19|.|TRBJ1-1
CASSFWAGRFFHESTEAFF
TGTGCCAGCAGCTTCTGGGCAGGTCGATTTTTTCATGAAAGCACTGAAGCTTTCTTT
>TRBD1|TRBV6-6|13|many|TRBJ1-3
CASRRDSGNTIYF
TGTGCCAGCAGACGGGACAGTGGAAACACCATATATTTT
>.|TRBV19|16|.|TRBJ2-3
CASSPGGWEGTDTQYF
TGTGCCAGTAGCCCAGGGGGGTGGGAGGGCACAGATACGCAGTATTTT
>.|TRBV7-3|13|.|TRBJ2-7
CASSVDLRTKQYF
TGTGCCAGCAGTGTGGACCTACGTACGAAGCAGTACTTC
>TRBD2|TRBV6-4|16|.|TRBJ2-1
CASSESAGGPGNEQFF
TGTGCCAGCAGTGAATCGGCGGGAGGGCCGGGTAATGAGCAGTTCTTC
>.|TRBV27|14|.|TRBJ2-4
CASSFGQGGNIQYF
TGTGCCAGCAGTTTTGGGCAGGGTGGAAACATTCAGTACTTC
>TRBD1|TRBV6-6|15|.|TRBJ1-1
CASTNRQGMNTEAFF
TGTGCCAGCACGAACCGACAGGGAATGAACACTGAAGCTTTCTTT
>.|TRBV4-2|14|.|TRBJ1-2
CASSQEGADYGYTF
TGTGCCAGCAGCCAAGAAGGGGCAGACTATGGCTACACCTTC
>.|TRBV11-3|14|once|TRBJ2-7
CASSLVAGCYEQYF
TGTGCCAGCAGCTTAGTAGCAGGGTGCTACGAGCAGTACTTC
>TRBD1|TRBV6-1|14|.|TRBJ1-1
CASRTGQLNTEAFF
TGTGCCAGCAGAACGGGACAGTTGAACACTGAAGCTTTCTTT
>.|TRBV15|15|.|TRBJ1-1
CATSRDSSGATEAFF
TGTGCCACCAGCAGAGATAGCTCAGGGGCGACTGAAGCTTTCTTT
>.|TRBV28|14|.|TRBJ1-5
CASSLIGTNQPQHF
TGTGCCAGCAGTTTAATAGGGACCAATCAGCCCCAGCATTTT
>.|TRBV19|17|.|TRBJ2-2
CAPLRYGAQGPAGELFF
TGTGCCCCCCTTAGGTACGGGGCGCAGGGGCCCGCCGGGGAGCTGTTTTTT
>.|TRBV30|15|.|TRBJ1-6
CAWSLQGPGLAPLHF
TGTGCCTGGAGTTTGCAAGGACCAGGTCTGGCTCCCCTCCACTTT
>.|TRBV28|18|.|TRBJ2-7
CASRDRGGRSGRLYEQYF
TGTGCCAGCCGTGACAGGGGAGGAAGAAGCGGGAGGCTTTACGAGCAGTACTTC
>.|TRBV7-2|16|.|TRBJ2-2
CASSSSMGGNTGELFF
TGTGCCAGCAGCTCCTCCATGGGGGGTAACACCGGGGAGCTGTTTTTT
>.|TRBV2|11|.|TRBJ1-2
CASSRGYGYTF
TGTGCCAGCAGCAGGGGATATGGCTACACCTTC
>TRBD2|TRBV27|12|once|TRBJ2-7
CASTGGGYEQYF
TGTGCCAGCACGGGAGGTGGCTACGAGCAGTACTTC
>.|TRBV10-3|15|.|TRBJ1-1
CAISESWGEDTEAFF
TGTGCCATCAGTGAGTCCTGGGGAGAGGACACTGAAGCTTTCTTT
>.|TRBV28|13|.|TRBJ2-7
CASSLNTGSEQYF
TGTGCCAGCAGTTTAAATACCGGGAGCGAGCAGTACTTC
>.|TRBV4-1|17|.|TRBJ2-1
CASSQRIIRTNNNEQFF
TGCGCCAGCAGCCAACGGATAATTAGGACTAATAACAATGAGCAGTTCTTC
>.|TRBV19|18|.|TRBJ1-1
CASSIARFGQGTNTEAFF
TGTGCCAGTAGTATAGCCCGTTTTGGGCAGGGCACTAACACTGAAGCTTTCTTT
>.|TRBV9|12|few|TRBJ1-1
CASSVATGEAFF
TGTGCCAGCAGCGTTGCGACAGGAGAAGCTTTCTTT
>.|TRBV4-1|15|.|TRBJ1-1
CASSLPAVPVTEAFF
TGCGCCAGCAGCCTACCGGCCGTACCCGTCACTGAAGCTTTCTTT
>.|TRBV25-1|13|.|TRBJ2-7
CASSEGLTYEQYF
TGTGCCAGCAGTGAAGGGCTAACCTACGAGCAGTACTTC
>TRBD1|TRBV5-6|15|.|TRBJ2-7
CASSFPGQGAYEQYF
TGTGCCAGCAGCTTCCCGGGACAGGGGGCCTACGAGCAGTACTTC
>TRBD1|TRBV28|17|.|TRBJ1-5
CASSYPTGTGIFGPQHF
TGTGCCAGCAGTTACCCAACCGGGACAGGAATTTTCGGGCCCCAGCATTTT
>TRBD2|TRBV29-1|14|once|TRBJ2-1
CSVGTTSGDNEQFF
TGCAGCGTTGGTACGACTAGCGGGGACAATGAGCAGTTCTTC
>TRBD2|TRBV5-1|17|.|TRBJ2-1
CASSLEASGSSYNEQFF
TGCGCCAGCAGCCTGGAGGCGAGCGGGAGTTCCTACAATGAGCAGTTCTTC
>TRBD1|TRBV10-3|14|.|TRBJ2-7
CAIRVPGGPHEQYF
TGTGCCATCAGGGTCCCAGGGGGCCCCCACGAGCAGTACTTC
>TRBD2|TRBV27|15|.|TRBJ2-7
CASSLWSGSPYEQYF
TGTGCCAGCAGTTTATGGAGCGGGAGCCCCTACGAGCAGTACTTC
>TRBD1|TRBV28|11|.|TRBJ2-5
CASRYQGVGHF
TGTGCCAGCAGATATCAGGGGGTTGGGCACTTC
>TRBD2|TRBV6-4|14|many|TRBJ2-3
CASSERGSTDTQYF
TGTGCCAGCAGTGAGCGGGGGAGCACAGATACGCAGTATTTT
>.|TRBV29-1|12|.|TRBJ2-7
CSVEASSYEQYF
TGCAGCGTTGAAGCCAGCTCCTACGAGCAGTACTTC
>.|TRBV28|17|once|TRBJ2-3
CASSRRGGGIEADTQYF
TGTGCCAGCAGTCGTCGAGGGGGAGGGATCGAGGCAGATACGCAGTATTTT
>.|TRBV5-1|15|.|TRBJ2-3
CASSLYRDYTDTQYF
TGCGCCAGCAGCTTGTACAGGGATTATACGGATACGCAGTATTTT
>.|TRBV7-6|16|.|TRBJ1-4
CASTQFFAWDNEKLFF
TGTGCCAGCACCCAATTTTTCGCCTGGGATAATGAAAAACTGTTTTTT
>TRBD1|TRBV25-1|14|.|TRBJ1-6
CASSETGGRSPLHF
TGTGCCAGCAGTGAGACAGGGGGCAGGTCACCCCTCCACTTT
>TRBD2|TRBV5-6|17|.|TRBJ2-1
CASSLAYVSGTRNEQFF
TGTGCCAGCAGCTTGGCTTATGTTAGCGGGACCCGCAATGAGCAGTTCTTC
>.|TRBV27|14|.|TRBJ1-2
CASRGTDYNYGYTF
TGTGCCAGCAGAGGGACGGACTATAACTATGGCTACACCTTC